This T cell receptor (beta chain) came from a study of immune evolution from preneoplasia to lung adenocarcinoma listed by TCRdb under 2021. At the level of the whole study: HLA loss of heterozygosity was seen in about 7.6%, 15% and 36% of AIS, MIA and ADC lesions, and in no AAH lesions. The study used immune gene expression, TCR sequencing and multiplex immunofluorescence to profile the immune contexture of lung adenocarcinoma precursors and invasive adenocarcinoma. Resected precursor lesions (AAH, AIS, MIA) and invasive adenocarcinomas were compared with paired morphologically normal lung tissue. The sample size depended on which specimens were available, not on a prior power calculation. Whole exome sequencing and methylation data from the same cohort of nodules were integrated with the immune data. A total of some 48 patients with pulmonary nodules who underwent surgical resection were included in the overall cohort. TCR sequencing data came from about 52 patients. According to the study, around 110 samples went through TCR sequencing. POLYSOLVER was used to infer Class I HLA alleles from exome data, and LOHHLA was used to detect allele-specific HLA loss.

The immunoSEQ hsTCRbeta Kit was used to sequence TCR beta CDR3 regions from DNA. The study's own analysis went as follows. TCR sequencing data were analysed with the ImmunoSEQ Analyzer. T cell clonality was calculated on productive rearrangements as 1 minus Pielou's evenness. To measure T cell diversity, the inverse Simpson index was applied to productive templates. T cell density was expressed as TCR beta template counts normalized to usable DNA, with usable DNA estimated by amplifying and sequencing housekeeping genes. Two-sided Kruskal-Wallis tests were used to compare TCR metrics across histologic stages. TCRdb obtained this table from immuneACCESS and retained in-frame rearrangements with V and J assigned. These tables miss some clones; where compared with another copy, unresolved V genes account for less than half of the shortfall, and the remainder is unexplained. That table gives V, J and clone size, and the DNA gave D and trimming. The sample records 6,000 to 8,000 clones, 65% to 85% of which are singletons. The top ten hold roughly 5.7% of the sample.

What the work shows at the level of the full study, not this receptor alone: Top T cell clone frequencies were highest in normal lung and appeared to decrease progressively from AAH through AIS, MIA and invasive adenocarcinoma. Compared with EGFR-mutant or double wild-type lesions, KRAS-mutant nodules had the highest T cell clonality. The findings rested on association rather than direct causation, and larger cohorts with long-term follow-up and longitudinal biopsies were considered necessary. Clonality was highest in normal lung, while later-stage lesions appeared to show lower clonality but higher T cell density and diversity. Because all patients were from Japan and China, applicability to Western populations was uncertain.

Including the terminal cysteine and phenylalanine, the CDR3 comprises 14 residues. Only CDR3 DNA remains: 42 bases, in frame from the first base. The germline V gene (reference sequence) provides CDR1 SEHNR and CDR2 FQNEAQ. V loses 5 bases of germline sequence and J loses 5 bases, and the interval between the two ends is 15 bases. Resection was performed on patients in Japan or China between the mid-2010s and the late 2010s. Histologic diagnosis of each case was confirmed independently by two lung cancer pathologists on H&E slides. To enrich premalignant or tumor cells for nucleic acid extraction, macro-dissection was performed after pathologic assessment. The AllPrep DNA/RNA FFPE Kit was used to isolate DNA from FFPE tissue. Comments on this clone: What this receptor recognizes is not known. Base qualities are not recorded, but no much larger clone differs from it by a single base.

This chain joins TRBV7-9 to TRBJ2-5; the D segment could be TRBD1, given 6 matching bases. Sequenced input: FFPE minimally invasive lung adenocarcinoma tissue. Interpreted using the paper, the cell subset or site label stands for: micro-invasive lung adenocarcinoma (MIA). The TCR comes from a person between 45 and 75 years old with lung adenocarcinoma. The CDR3 region: CASSHSDSTETQYF. The nucleotide sequence reads as follows: TGTGCCAGCAGCCATTCGGACAGTACGGAGACCCAGTACTTC. When the CDR3 is completed using the reference TRBV7-9 and TRBJ2-5 genes on either side, the full variable domain is DTGVSQNPRHKITKRGQNVTFRCDPISEHNRLYWYRQTLGQGPEFLTYFQNEAQLEKSRLLSDRFSAERPKGSFSTLEIQRTEQGDSAMYLCASSHSDSTETQYFGPGTRLLVL.